These 14 T cell receptor beta chains came from one sample sequenced in a study of T cell responses to AZD1222 COVID-19 vaccine. Libraries were prepared by immunoSEQ multiplex PCR; TCRdb keeps only in-frame clonotypes and omits some of them. The data show 100,000 to 150,000 clones, with around nine tenths seen just once and around 30% held by the top ten. Sequenced here: peripheral blood, sampled on day 0 of AZD1222 vaccination. These receptors all come from an adult in good health.

The chain recombines TRBV30 with TRBJ1-2, with D perhaps TRBD1 (5 bases). The ends were cut back, 4 bases at V and 4 bases at J, with 10 bases in the middle. Germline V gives CDR1 GTSNPN, CDR2 SVGIG (reference sequence). The CDR3 has 12 amino acids. The chain's CDR3 is CAWTGTRYGYTF. DNA for the CDR3: TGTGCCTGGACAGGGACTCGCTATGGCTACACCTTC.

The genes are TRBV19 and TRBJ1-5; D is possibly TRBD1 (6 bases). This CDR3 is built from 16 residues. V was trimmed by 9 bases and J by 8 bases, leaving 26 bases between them. Germline values: CDR1 LNHDA, CDR2 SQIVND (reference sequence). CDR3 residues: CASSVLETGLGEPQHF. CDR3 DNA: TGTGCCAGCTCAGTTCTTGAGACAGGCCTAGGTGAGCCCCAGCATTTT. The full variable domain, with the rest looked up from reference TRBV19 and TRBJ1-5, is DGGITQSPKYLFRKEGQNVTLSCEQNLNHDAMYWYRQDPGQGLRLIYYSQIVNDFQKGDIAEGYSVSREKKESFPLTVTSAQKNPTAFYLCASSVLETGLGEPQHFGDGTRLSIL.

The CDR3 spells CASSHPPGGGSSYNSPLHF. CDR3 bases: TGTGCCAGCAGCCACCCCCCCGGCGGGGGAAGCTCCTATAATTCACCCCTCCACTTT. V usage is TRBV4-2 and J usage is TRBJ1-6; a possible D gene is TRBD1 (5 bases). Germline V gives CDR1 LGHNA, CDR2 YNFKEQ. This CDR3 is 19 amino acids long. V was clipped by 3 bases and J by 0 bases, with 18 bases between them.

The V and J genes are TRBV6-5 and TRBJ2-7; D uncertain. V was pared by 0 bases and J by 3 bases, with 9 bases between. Germline V gene lookup returns CDR1 MNHEY and CDR2 SVGAGI. CDR3 length: 14 residues. The CDR3 DNA sequence: TGTGCCAGCAGTTACTCAGGACGAGACTACGAGCAGTACTTC. Translating gives CASSYSGRDYEQYF.

The chain employs TRBV27 and TRBJ1-2; 11 bases line up with TRBD1. The germline CDR1 and CDR2 sequences are MNHEY and SMNVEV (reference sequence). J was trimmed by 4 bases and V by 7 bases; bases with no gene match: 17. This CDR3 is built from 18 residues. CDR3 sequence: CASNQLEGGQGAGYGYTF. The CDR3 DNA sequence: TGTGCCAGCAATCAATTAGAGGGCGGACAGGGGGCGGGCTATGGCTACACCTTC.

J is TRBJ1-2 and V is TRBV10-3; D not certain. This CDR3 has 16 residues. Germline CDR1 ENHRY, CDR2 SYGVKD. Trimming took off 4 bases at V and 6 bases at J, with 21 bases between the two ends. The CDR3: CAISALLPESSHGYTF. In nucleotides, the CDR3 is TGTGCCATCAGTGCTCTACTACCAGAATCCAGCCATGGCTACACCTTC.

This chain joins TRBV7-3 and TRBJ2-2, with a possible D match to TRBD2 (5 bases). In germline, CDR1 is SGHTA, CDR2 FQGTGA. Between the trimmed V and J ends, which lost 5 bases and 3 bases, there was a span of 13 bases. This CDR3 spans 15 amino acids. The CDR3 nucleotides are TGTGCCAGCAGCCCCGGCGGGCCCCACACCGGGGAGCTGTTTTTT. Translating it yields CASSPGGPHTGELFF.

This chain joins TRBV6-5 and TRBJ2-1; no clear D gene. In germline, CDR1 is MNHEY, CDR2 SVGAGI. The CDR3 length is 14 residues. Trimming cost V 2 bases and J 7 bases, with 12 bases left between them. The CDR3: CASSYLSNPNEQFF. For the CDR3, the DNA is TGTGCCAGCAGTTACCTATCAAATCCTAATGAGCAGTTCTTC.

The V call is TRBV6-1, the J call TRBJ2-2, with TRBD1 matching 8 bases. The J segment lost 6 bases and the V segment lost 1 base, leaving 7 bases of the junction unmatched. Germline V gene data show CDR1 as MNHNS and CDR2 as SASEGT. This CDR3 is built from 16 residues. The CDR3 DNA reads as TGTGCCAGCAGTGAAGGGACAGGGTGGGTTGCCGGGGAGCTGTTTTTT. Translating gives CASSEGTGWVAGELFF.

V is TRBV14 and J is TRBJ2-3, with 7 positions matching TRBD1. This CDR3 is built from 15 residues. The ends lost 4 bases at V and 0 bases at J; junction bases unmatched: 4. Germline V lookup: CDR1 SGHDN, CDR2 FVKESK. CDR3 sequence: CASSLGQTSTDTQYF. The CDR3 nucleotides read TGTGCCAGCAGCCTGGGACAGACTAGCACAGATACGCAGTATTTT.

The chain combines TRBV30 with TRBJ2-7; 9 bases are shared with TRBD2. The trim removed 5 bases at V and 1 base at J, leaving 6 bases unmatched. The CDR3 sequence is 14 residues long. The V gene's germline CDR1 is GTSNPN and CDR2 SVGIG (reference sequence). The CDR3 protein is CAWAKSGRSYEQYF. Here the CDR3 DNA reads TGTGCCTGGGCCAAGAGCGGGAGGTCCTACGAGCAGTACTTC. Using reference TRBV30 and TRBJ2-7 for the parts outside the CDR3, the full variable domain is SQTIHQWPATLVQPVGSPLSLECTVEGTSNPNLYWYRQAAGRGLQLLFYSVGIGQISSEVPQNLSASRPQDRQFILSSKKLLLSDSGFYLCAWAKSGRSYEQYFGPGTRLTVT.

This clone was seen just once. The chain combines TRBV19 with TRBJ2-7; 9 positions match TRBD2. Germline assignment: CDR1 LNHDA and CDR2 SQIVND (reference sequence). The length of the CDR3 is 16 residues. J was trimmed by 0 bases and V by 5 bases; bases with no gene match: 8. The CDR3 nucleotides are TGTGCCAGTAGTGTTAGCGGGAGAGGACTCTCCTACGAGCAGTACTTC. Amino acid sequence: CASSVSGRGLSYEQYF.

This clone was counted once. The sample carries other DNA sequences with the same CDR3. The V gene is TRBV5-1, the J gene TRBJ1-5; 9 bases agree with TRBD1. There are 14 residues in the CDR3. In germline, CDR1 is SGHRS, CDR2 YFSETQ. The V and J ends lost 4 bases and 5 bases, in that order; junction bases with no gene match: 4. CDR3 residues: CASSPGQGDQPQHF. Here the CDR3 DNA reads TGCGCCAGCAGCCCGGGACAGGGAGATCAGCCCCAGCATTTT.

The CDR3 region has the DNA TGTGCCAGCAGCTTGTTCCCAGGGACGGGGACCCAGTACTTC. Its protein is CASSLFPGTGTQYF. The chain uses TRBV7-2 and TRBJ2-5; D could derive from TRBD1 or TRBD2 (5 bases each). Germline CDR1 reads SGHTA; CDR2 reads FQGNSA. This CDR3 is built from 14 residues. Between the trimmed V and J ends, which lost 3 bases and 7 bases, there was a span of 15 bases.